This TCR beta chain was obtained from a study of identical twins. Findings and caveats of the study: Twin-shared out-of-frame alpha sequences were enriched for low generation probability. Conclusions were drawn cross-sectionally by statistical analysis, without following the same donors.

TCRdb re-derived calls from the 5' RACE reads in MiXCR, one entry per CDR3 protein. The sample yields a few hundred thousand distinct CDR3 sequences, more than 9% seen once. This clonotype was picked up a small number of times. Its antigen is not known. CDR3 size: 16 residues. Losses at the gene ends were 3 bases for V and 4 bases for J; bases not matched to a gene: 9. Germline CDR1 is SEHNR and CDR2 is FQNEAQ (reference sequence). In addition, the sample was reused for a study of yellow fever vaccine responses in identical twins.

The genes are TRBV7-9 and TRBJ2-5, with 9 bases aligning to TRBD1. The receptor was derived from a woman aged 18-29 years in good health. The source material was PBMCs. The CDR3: CASSFRTGAVSETQYF. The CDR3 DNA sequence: TGTGCCAGCAGCTTCCGGACAGGGGCGGTTTCAGAGACCCAGTACTTC.